Described below is a single T cell receptor beta chain sequence and its context. Given a much more abundant clone one base away, this may be a read error. These data come from a study of T-cell reconstitution after alpha-beta-depleted transplantation in children. Unique molecular identifiers were used to barcode this TCRbeta library. TCRdb re-called the PCR reads through MiXCR, storing one row per CDR3 protein. The sample holds roughly 220,000 distinct CDR3 sequences, more than 7.5% seen once. This receptor was taken from a human donor who donated a stem cell graft to a child with SCID. The source was PBMCs from the stem cell graft donor, collected from the stem cell graft.

The CDR3 protein is CNALSSGNTIYF. DNA for the CDR3: TGCAATGCTTTGAGCTCTGGAAACACCATATATTTT. This sequence joins TRBV20-1 and TRBJ1-3; D uncertain. This CDR3 comprises 12 residues. Per germline, CDR1 DFQATT and CDR2 SNEGSKA (reference sequence).